This T cell receptor beta chain was recovered during a study of blood T cell repertoires in COVID-19. Whole-study context: The analysed material was cDNA or gDNA that came from T cells, B-cell-depleted T cells, or PBMCs.

After removal of 5 bases from V and 3 bases from J, the junction contained 4 bases not matched to a gene. Per the germline V gene, CDR1 is SQVTM and CDR2 is ANQGSEA. The CDR3 covers 12 residues. The assay was immunoSEQ multiplex PCR, and TCRdb's table has in-frame clones only and misses some. The data show 150,000 to 200,000 clones, about nine tenths seen once. The receptor comes from a man aged 65 to 79 with active or convalescent COVID-19. Sequencing used peripheral blood. The chain employs TRBV29-1 and TRBJ2-7, with 7 bases identical to TRBD1. The CDR3 loop reads CSVLRQGYEQYF. DNA for the CDR3: TGCAGCGTTTTGAGACAGGGCTACGAGCAGTACTTC.